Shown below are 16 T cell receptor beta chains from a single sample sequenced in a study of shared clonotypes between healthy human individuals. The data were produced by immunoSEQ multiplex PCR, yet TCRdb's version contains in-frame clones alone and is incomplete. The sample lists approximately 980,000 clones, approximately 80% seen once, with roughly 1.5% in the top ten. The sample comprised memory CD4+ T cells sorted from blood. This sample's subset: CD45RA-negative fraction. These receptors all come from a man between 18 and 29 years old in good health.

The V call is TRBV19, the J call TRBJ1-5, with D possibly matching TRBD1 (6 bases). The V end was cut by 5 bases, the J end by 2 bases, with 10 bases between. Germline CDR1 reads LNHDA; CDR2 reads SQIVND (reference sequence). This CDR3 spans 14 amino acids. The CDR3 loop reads CASSSAGGNQPQHF. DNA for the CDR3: TGTGCCAGTAGTTCTGCAGGGGGCAATCAGCCCCAGCATTTT.

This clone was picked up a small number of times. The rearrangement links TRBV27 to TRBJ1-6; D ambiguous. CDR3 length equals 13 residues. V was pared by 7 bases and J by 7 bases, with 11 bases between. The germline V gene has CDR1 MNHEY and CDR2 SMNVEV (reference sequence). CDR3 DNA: TGTGCCAGCAAGTTTAATGGCAATTCACCCCTCCACTTT. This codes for CASKFNGNSPLHF.

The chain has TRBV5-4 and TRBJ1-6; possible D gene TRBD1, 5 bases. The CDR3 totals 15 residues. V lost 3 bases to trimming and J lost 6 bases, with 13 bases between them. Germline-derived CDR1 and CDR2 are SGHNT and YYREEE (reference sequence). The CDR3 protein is CASSSEMGPNSPLHF. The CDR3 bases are TGTGCCAGCAGCTCAGAAATGGGGCCTAATTCACCCCTCCACTTT. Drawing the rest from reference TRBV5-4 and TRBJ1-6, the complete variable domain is ETGVTQSPTHLIKTRGQQVTLRCSSQSGHNTVSWYQQALGQGPQFIFQYYREEENGRGNFPPRFSGLQFPNYSSELNVNALELDDSALYLCASSSEMGPNSPLHFGNGTRLTVT.

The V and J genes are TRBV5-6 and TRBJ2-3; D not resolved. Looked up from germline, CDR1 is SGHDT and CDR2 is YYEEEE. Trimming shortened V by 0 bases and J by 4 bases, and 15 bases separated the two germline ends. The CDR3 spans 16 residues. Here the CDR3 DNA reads TGTGCCAGCAGCTTGGTGGGGTCGGCCAAGGCAGATACGCAGTATTTT. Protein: CASSLVGSAKADTQYF.

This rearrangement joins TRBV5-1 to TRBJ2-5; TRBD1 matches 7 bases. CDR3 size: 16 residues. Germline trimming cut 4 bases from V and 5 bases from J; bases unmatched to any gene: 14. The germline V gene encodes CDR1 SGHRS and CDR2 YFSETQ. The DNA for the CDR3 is TGCGCCAGCAGCCAGAGGGCAGGGGGAATAGGGGAGACCCAGTACTTC. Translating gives CASSQRAGGIGETQYF.

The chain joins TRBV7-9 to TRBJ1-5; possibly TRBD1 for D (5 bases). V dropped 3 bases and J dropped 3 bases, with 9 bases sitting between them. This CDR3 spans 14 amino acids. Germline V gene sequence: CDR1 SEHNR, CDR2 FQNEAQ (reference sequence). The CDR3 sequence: CASSLGQPNQPQHF. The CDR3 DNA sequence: TGTGCCAGCAGCTTGGGGCAGCCCAATCAGCCCCAGCATTTT.

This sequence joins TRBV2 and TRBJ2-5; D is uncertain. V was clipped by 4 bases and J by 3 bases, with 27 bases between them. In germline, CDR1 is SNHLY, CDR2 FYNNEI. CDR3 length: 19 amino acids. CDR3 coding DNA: TGTGCCAGCAGTGGAAGCTCGACGGCATATAGTGCTGCAAAAGAGACCCAGTACTTC. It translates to CASSGSSTAYSAAKETQYF.

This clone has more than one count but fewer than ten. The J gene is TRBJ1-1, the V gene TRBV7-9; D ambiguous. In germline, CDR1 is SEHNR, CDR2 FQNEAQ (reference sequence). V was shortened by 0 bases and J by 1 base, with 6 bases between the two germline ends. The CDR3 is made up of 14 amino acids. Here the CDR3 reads CASSLATSNTEAFF. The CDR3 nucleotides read TGTGCCAGCAGCTTAGCGACGTCGAACACTGAAGCTTTCTTT. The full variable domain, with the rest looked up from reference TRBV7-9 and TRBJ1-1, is DTGVSQNPRHKITKRGQNVTFRCDPISEHNRLYWYRQTLGQGPEFLTYFQNEAQLEKSRLLSDRFSAERPKGSFSTLEIQRTEQGDSAMYLCASSLATSNTEAFFGQGTRLTVV.

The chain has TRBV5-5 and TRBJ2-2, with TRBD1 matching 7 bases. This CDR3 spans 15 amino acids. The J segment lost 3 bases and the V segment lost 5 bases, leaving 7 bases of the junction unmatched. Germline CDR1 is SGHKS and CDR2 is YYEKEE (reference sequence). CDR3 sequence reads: CASRPTGRDTGELFF. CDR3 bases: TGTGCCAGCAGACCGACAGGGAGAGACACCGGGGAGCTGTTTTTT.

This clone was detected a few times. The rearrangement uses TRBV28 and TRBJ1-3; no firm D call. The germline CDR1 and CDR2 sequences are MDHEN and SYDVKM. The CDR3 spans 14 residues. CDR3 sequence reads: CVSGGGRTGNTIYF. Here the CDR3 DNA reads TGTGTTAGTGGAGGTGGCAGGACTGGAAACACCATATATTTT.

The CDR3: CASSFWLKPGETQYF. CDR3 DNA: TGTGCCAGCAGCTTTTGGCTGAAGCCCGGGGAGACCCAGTACTTC. V and J are TRBV13 and TRBJ2-5; D is unclear. Germline CDR1 and CDR2: PRHDT and FYEKMQ (reference sequence). Trimming took off 3 bases at V and 5 bases at J, with 16 bases between the two ends. CDR3 length: 15 residues.

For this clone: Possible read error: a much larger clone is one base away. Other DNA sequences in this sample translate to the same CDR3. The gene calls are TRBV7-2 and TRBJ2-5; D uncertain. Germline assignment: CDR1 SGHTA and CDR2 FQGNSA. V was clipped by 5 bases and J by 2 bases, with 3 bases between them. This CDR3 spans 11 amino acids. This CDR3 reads CASSAQETQYF. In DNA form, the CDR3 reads TGTGCCAGCAGCGCACAAGAGACCCAGTACTTC.

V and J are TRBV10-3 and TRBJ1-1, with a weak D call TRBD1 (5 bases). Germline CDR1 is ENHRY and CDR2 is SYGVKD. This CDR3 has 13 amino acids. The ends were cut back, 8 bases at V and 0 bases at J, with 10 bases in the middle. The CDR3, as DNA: TGTGCCATCGCCCAGGGACTGAACACTGAAGCTTTCTTT. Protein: CAIAQGLNTEAFF.

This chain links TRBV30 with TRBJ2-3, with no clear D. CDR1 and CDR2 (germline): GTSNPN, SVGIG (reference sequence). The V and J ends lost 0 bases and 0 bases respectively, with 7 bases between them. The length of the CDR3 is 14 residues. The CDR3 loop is CAWSVAPSTDTQYF. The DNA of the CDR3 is TGTGCCTGGAGTGTCGCGCCTAGCACAGATACGCAGTATTTT. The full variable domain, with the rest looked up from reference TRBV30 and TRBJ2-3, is SQTIHQWPATLVQPVGSPLSLECTVEGTSNPNLYWYRQAAGRGLQLLFYSVGIGQISSEVPQNLSASRPQDRQFILSSKKLLLSDSGFYLCAWSVAPSTDTQYFGPGTRLTVL.

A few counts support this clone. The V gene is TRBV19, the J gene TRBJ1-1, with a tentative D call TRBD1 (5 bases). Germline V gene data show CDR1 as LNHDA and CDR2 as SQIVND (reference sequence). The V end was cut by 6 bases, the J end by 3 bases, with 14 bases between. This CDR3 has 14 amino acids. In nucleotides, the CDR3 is TGTGCCAGTAGCCTCAGGGTGGATTACACTGAAGCTTTCTTT. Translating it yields CASSLRVDYTEAFF. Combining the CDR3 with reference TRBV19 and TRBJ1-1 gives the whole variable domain DGGITQSPKYLFRKEGQNVTLSCEQNLNHDAMYWYRQDPGQGLRLIYYSQIVNDFQKGDIAEGYSVSREKKESFPLTVTSAQKNPTAFYLCASSLRVDYTEAFFGQGTRLTVV.

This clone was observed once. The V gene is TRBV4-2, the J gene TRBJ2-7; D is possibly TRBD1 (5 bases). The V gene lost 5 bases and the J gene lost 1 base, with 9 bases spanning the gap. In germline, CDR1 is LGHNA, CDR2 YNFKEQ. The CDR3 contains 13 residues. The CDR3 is CASSSGQSYEQYF. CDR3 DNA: TGTGCCAGCAGCTCCGGACAATCCTACGAGCAGTACTTC.